This T cell receptor (beta chain) was sequenced in a study of OX40 agonist ivuxolimab in advanced cancers. Study context: Those enrolled were roughly 80% male, with a mean age of around 58 years and ages from roughly 20 to 85. A history of anti-PD-1, anti-PD-L1 or anti-CTLA-4 therapy was acceptable, and approximately 41% had some. Broader study findings: More expanded clones were seen, on average, in CD8+ T cells than in CD4+. Antigen targets of the expanded peripheral T cells went undetermined.

Comments on this clone: Its matching antigen is unknown.

The CDR3 totals 15 residues. Germline V lookup: CDR1 SGHRS, CDR2 YFSETQ. V was clipped by 2 bases and J by 6 bases; unmatched bases: 6. Clones were sequenced by immunoSEQ multiplex PCR, and TCRdb holds only the in-frame ones, with some missing. The top ten hold about 2.6% of the sample, which has under 85,000 clones, 85% to 90% seen once. The receptor comes from an adult with an advanced solid tumor such as melanoma, head and neck, liver or kidney cancer. The chain employs TRBV5-1 and TRBJ2-1; 9 bases line up with TRBD1. The source was CD4+ or CD8+ T cells sorted from blood, collected in a trial of the OX40 agonist ivuxolimab. The CDR3 bases are TGCGCCAGCAGCTTATTAACGGGACAGGGCAATGAGCAGTTCTTC. As protein: CASSLLTGQGNEQFF.